One T cell receptor beta chain is described in this entry. The germline CDR1 and CDR2 sequences are SGHKS and YYEKEE (reference sequence). J was trimmed by 6 bases and V by 4 bases; bases with no gene match: 11. The CDR3 is 15 amino acids. TCRdb ran MiXCR on the RT-PCR reads and lists one entry per CDR3 protein. The data show about 680,000 distinct CDR3 sequences, 13% to 15% seen once. Sequencing input: memory CD4+ T cells from blood. This sequence was found in a female donor in good health, serving as a healthy control. This chain connects TRBV5-5 to TRBJ2-3, with 7 bases lining up with TRBD1. CDR3 bases: TGTGCCAGCAGCAGAGCCCTACAGGGGATTGATACGCAGTATTTT. Translation gives CASSRALQGIDTQYF.